This TCR beta chain was sequenced for a study of blood T cell repertoires in COVID-19. The CDR3 is 15 residues long. Trimming cost V 3 bases and J 3 bases; bases outside gene matches: 2. Germline V gene lookup returns CDR1 KGHDR and CDR2 SFDVKD. The protocol was immunoSEQ multiplex PCR, while the TCRdb copy is restricted to in-frame clones and leaves out a portion. The sample includes 350,000 or so clones, about nine tenths seen only once; the top ten take approximately 1%. The chain uses TRBV24-1 and TRBJ2-1; 9 positions agree with TRBD2. Input material: PBMCs or T cells enriched from blood (not recorded which). The TCR comes from a woman in her 30s who had been exposed to COVID-19. CDR3 amino acids: CATSDISGSYNEQFF. The DNA of the CDR3 is TGTGCCACCAGTGATATTAGCGGGAGCTACAATGAGCAGTTCTTC.